The T cell receptor (beta chain) described here comes from a study of cytomegalovirus exposure and HLA in healthy donors. Study overall: Within the Caucasian-associated ancestry cluster were around four fifths of the 300 to 450 genotyped donors.

Germline V lookup: CDR1 MGHRA, CDR2 YSYEKL. This CDR3 contains 15 residues. Findings of the study overall: Reports described diagnosis of cytomegalovirus status by the classifier as highly specific and sensitive. Cytomegalovirus association was assigned to about 180 TCR beta chains.

In regard to this clone: What it recognizes is unknown.

With 60 Vbeta and 13 Jbeta primers, the PCR was carried out. Method: immunoSEQ multiplex PCR; TCRdb's copy keeps in-frame clones and lacks some. This sample has approximately 190,000 clones; roughly nine tenths occur once, and the top ten carry approximately 1.1%. The receptor was isolated from a boy aged 2-9 years in good health and CMV-seronegative. The chain uses TRBV4-1 and TRBJ2-5; 11 bases align to TRBD1. The tail of the sequence fits TRBJ2-7 better, so the J call may be wrong. Sequencing was done on a sample of PBMCs. This CDR3 reads CASSAGTGGSYEQYF. As DNA, the CDR3 is TGCGCCAGCAGCGCCGGGACAGGGGGGTCCTACGAGCAGTACTTC.